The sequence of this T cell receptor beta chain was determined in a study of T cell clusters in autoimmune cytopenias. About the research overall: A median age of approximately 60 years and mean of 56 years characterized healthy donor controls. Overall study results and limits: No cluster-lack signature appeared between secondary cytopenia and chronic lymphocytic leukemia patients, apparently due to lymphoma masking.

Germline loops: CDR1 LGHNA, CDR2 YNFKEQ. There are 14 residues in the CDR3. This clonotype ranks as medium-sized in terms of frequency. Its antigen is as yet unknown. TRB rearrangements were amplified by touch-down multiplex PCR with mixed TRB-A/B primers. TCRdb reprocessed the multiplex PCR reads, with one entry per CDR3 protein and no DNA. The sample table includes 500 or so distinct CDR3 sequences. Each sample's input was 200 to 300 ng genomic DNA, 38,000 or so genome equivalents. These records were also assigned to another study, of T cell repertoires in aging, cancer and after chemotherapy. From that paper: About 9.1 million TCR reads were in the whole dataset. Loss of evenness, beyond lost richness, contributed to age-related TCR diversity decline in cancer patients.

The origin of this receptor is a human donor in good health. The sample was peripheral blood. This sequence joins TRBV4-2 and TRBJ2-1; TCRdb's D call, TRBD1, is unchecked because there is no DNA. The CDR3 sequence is CASSQEYLLHEQFF.